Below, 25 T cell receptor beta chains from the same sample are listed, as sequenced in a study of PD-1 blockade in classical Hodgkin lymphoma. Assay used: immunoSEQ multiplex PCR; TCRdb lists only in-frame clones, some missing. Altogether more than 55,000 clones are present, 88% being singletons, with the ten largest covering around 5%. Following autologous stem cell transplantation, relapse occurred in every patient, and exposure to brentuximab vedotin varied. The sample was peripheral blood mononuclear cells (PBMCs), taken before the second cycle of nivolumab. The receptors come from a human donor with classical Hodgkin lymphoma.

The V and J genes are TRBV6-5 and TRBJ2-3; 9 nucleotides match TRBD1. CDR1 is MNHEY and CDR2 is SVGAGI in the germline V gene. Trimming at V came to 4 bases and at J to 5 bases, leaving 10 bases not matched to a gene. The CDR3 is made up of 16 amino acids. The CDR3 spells CASSSSNRGRRDTQYF. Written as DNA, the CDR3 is TGTGCCAGCAGTTCCTCGAACAGGGGGCGAAGAGATACGCAGTATTTT.

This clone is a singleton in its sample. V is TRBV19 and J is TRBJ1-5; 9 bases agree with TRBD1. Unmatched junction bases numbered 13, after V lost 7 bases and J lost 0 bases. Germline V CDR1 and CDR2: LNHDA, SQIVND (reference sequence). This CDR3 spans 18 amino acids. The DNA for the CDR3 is TGTGCCAGTATACTCCCGGGACAGGGAGATTATAGCAATCAGCCCCAGCATTTT. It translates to CASILPGQGDYSNQPQHF.

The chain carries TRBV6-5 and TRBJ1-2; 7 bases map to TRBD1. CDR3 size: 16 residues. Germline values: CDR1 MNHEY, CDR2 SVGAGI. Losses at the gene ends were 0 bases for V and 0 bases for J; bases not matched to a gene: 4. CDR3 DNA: TGTGCCAGCAGTTACTCGGGGGACAGAGCTAACTATGGCTACACCTTC. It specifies CASSYSGDRANYGYTF.

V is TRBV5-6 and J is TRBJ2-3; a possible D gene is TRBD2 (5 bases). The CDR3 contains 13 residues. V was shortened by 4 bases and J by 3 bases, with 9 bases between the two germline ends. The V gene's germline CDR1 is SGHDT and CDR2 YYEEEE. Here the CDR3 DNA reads TGTGCCAGCAGCCGACGGGGTACAGATACGCAGTATTTT. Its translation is CASSRRGTDTQYF. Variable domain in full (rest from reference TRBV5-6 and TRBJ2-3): DAGVTQSPTHLIKTRGQQVTLRCSPKSGHDTVSWYQQALGQGPQFIFQYYEEEERQRGNFPDRFSGHQFPNYSSELNVNALLLGDSALYLCASSRRGTDTQYFGPGTRLTVL.

The CDR3 nucleotides are TGCGCCAGCAGCTTGGCCCCGGGACTAGCGGGGGAGCAGTACTTC. Encoded protein: CASSLAPGLAGEQYF. The V and J genes are TRBV5-1 and TRBJ2-7; the match to TRBD2 covers 13 bases. V gave up 0 bases and J gave up 7 bases; unmatched junction bases: 4. Germline values: CDR1 SGHRS, CDR2 YFSETQ. The CDR3 has 15 amino acids. Combining the CDR3 with reference TRBV5-1 and TRBJ2-7 gives the whole variable domain KAGVTQTPRYLIKTRGQQVTLSCSPISGHRSVSWYQQTPGQGLQFLFEYFSETQRNKGNFPGRFSGRQFSNSRSEMNVSTLELGDSALYLCASSLAPGLAGEQYFGPGTRLTVT.

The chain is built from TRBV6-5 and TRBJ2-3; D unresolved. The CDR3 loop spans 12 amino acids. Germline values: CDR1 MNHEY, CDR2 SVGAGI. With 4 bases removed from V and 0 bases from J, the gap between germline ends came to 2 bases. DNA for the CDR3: TGTGCCAGCAGTTCAAGCACAGATACGCAGTATTTT. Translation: CASSSSTDTQYF.

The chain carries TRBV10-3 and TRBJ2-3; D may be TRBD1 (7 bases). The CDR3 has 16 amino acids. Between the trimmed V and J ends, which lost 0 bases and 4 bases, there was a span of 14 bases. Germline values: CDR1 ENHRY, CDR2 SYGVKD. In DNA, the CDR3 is TGTGCCATCAGTGAGTCTCAAGGCAGGGGGGCAGATACGCAGTATTTT. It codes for CAISESQGRGADTQYF.

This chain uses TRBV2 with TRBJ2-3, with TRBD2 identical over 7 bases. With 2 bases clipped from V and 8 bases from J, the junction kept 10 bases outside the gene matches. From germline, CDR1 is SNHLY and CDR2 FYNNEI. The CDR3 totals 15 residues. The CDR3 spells CASSETTSPQSTQYF. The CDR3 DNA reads TGTGCCAGCAGTGAAACGACTAGCCCACAGTCTACGCAGTATTTT.

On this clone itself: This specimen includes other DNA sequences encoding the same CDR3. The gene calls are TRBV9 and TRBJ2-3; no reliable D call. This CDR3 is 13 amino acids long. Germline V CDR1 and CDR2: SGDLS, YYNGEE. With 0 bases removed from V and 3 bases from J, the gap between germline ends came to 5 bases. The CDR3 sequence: CASSVVGTDTQYF. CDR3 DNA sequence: TGTGCCAGCAGCGTAGTAGGGACAGATACGCAGTATTTT.

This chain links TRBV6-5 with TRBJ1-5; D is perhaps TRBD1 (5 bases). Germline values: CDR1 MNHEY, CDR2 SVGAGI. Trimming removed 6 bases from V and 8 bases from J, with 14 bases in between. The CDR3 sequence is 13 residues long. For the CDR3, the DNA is TGTGCCAGCAGACAGACGGGGGGGGAGCCCCAGCATTTT. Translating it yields CASRQTGGEPQHF.

CDR3 sequence: CASSWWTDSNQPQHF. The CDR3 DNA reads as TGCGCCAGCAGCTGGTGGACGGATAGCAATCAGCCCCAGCATTTT. The chain recombines TRBV5-1 with TRBJ1-5; D gene uncertain. The V end lost 3 bases, the J end lost 0 bases, and 10 bases lay between the germline ends. CDR1 and CDR2 (germline): SGHRS, YFSETQ. The CDR3 is 15 residues long.

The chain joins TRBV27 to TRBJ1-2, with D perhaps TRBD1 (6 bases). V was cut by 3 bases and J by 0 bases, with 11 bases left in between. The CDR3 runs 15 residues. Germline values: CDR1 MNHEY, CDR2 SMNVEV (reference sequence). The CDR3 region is CASSFRQDANYGYTF. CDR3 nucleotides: TGTGCCAGCAGTTTCAGACAGGATGCTAACTATGGCTACACCTTC.

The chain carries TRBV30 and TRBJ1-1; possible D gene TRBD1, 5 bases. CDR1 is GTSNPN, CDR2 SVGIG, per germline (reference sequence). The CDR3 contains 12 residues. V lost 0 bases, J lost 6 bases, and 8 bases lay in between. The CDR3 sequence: CAWSVYRSEAFF. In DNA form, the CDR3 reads TGTGCCTGGAGTGTATACAGGTCTGAAGCTTTCTTT.

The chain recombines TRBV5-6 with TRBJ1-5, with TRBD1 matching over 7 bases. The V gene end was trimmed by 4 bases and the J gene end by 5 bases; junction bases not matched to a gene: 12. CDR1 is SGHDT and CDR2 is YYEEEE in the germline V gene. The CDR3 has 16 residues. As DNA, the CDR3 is TGTGCCAGCAGCACCCGACAGGGAGGATCGTATCAGCCCCAGCATTTT. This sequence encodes CASSTRQGGSYQPQHF. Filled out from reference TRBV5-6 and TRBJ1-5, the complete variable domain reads DAGVTQSPTHLIKTRGQQVTLRCSPKSGHDTVSWYQQALGQGPQFIFQYYEEEERQRGNFPDRFSGHQFPNYSSELNVNALLLGDSALYLCASSTRQGGSYQPQHFGDGTRLSIL.

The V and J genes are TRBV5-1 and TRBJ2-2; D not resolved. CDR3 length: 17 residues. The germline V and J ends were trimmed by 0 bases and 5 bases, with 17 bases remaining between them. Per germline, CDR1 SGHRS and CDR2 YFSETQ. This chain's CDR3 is CASSLDPLWSGTGELFF. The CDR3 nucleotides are TGCGCCAGCAGCTTGGACCCTCTATGGAGTGGGACCGGGGAGCTGTTTTTT.

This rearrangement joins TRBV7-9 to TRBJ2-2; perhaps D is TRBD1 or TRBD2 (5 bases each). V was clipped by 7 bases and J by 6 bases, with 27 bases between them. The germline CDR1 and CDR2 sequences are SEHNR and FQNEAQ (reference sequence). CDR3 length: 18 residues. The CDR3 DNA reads TGTGCCAGCAACAGCAACCGAGGGCCACAAGACAGACCCGGGGAGCTGTTTTTT. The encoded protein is CASNSNRGPQDRPGELFF.

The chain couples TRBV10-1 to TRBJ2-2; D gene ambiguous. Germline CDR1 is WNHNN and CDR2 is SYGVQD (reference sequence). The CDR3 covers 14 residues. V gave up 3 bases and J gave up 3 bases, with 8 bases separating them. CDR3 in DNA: TGCGCCAGCAGTGAACTCCAAGACACCGGGGAGCTGTTTTTT. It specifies CASSELQDTGELFF.

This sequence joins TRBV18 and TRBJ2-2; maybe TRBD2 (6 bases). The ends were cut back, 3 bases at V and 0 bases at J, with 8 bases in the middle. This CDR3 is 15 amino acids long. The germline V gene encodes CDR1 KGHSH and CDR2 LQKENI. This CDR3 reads CASSPSGANTGELFF. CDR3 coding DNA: TGTGCCAGCTCACCCTCGGGGGCGAACACCGGGGAGCTGTTTTTT.

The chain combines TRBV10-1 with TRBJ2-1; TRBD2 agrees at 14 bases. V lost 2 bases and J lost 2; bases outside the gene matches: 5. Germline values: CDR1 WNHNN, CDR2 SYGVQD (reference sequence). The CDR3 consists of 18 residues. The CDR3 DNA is TGCGCCAGCAGTGAGCCGAAGACTAGCGGGGGGGCCTACAATGAGCAGTTCTTC. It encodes CASSEPKTSGGAYNEQFF.

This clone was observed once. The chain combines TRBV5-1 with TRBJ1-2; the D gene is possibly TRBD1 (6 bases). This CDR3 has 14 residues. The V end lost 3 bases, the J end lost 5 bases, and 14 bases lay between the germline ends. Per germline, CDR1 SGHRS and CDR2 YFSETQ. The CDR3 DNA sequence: TGCGCCAGCAGCTCAGGACAGCTCCTTTATGGCTACACCTTC. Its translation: CASSSGQLLYGYTF.

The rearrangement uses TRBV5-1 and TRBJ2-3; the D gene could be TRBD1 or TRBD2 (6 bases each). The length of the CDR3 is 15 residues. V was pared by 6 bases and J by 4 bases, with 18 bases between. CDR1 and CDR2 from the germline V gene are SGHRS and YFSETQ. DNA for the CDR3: TGCGCCAGCACCCCTTGGGGGGCGGTTGCAGATACGCAGTATTTT. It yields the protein CASTPWGAVADTQYF.

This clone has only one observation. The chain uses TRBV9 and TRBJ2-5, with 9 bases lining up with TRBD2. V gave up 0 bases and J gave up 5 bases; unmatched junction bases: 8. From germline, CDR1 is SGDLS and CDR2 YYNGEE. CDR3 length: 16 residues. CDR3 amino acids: CASSVGGGARRETQYF. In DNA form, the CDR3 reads TGTGCCAGCAGCGTAGGCGGGGGGGCCCGGAGGGAGACCCAGTACTTC.

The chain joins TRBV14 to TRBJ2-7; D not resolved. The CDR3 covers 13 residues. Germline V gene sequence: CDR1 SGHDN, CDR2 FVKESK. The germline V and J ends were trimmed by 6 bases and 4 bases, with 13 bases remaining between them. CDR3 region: CASRGGNLYEQYF. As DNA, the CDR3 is TGTGCCAGCAGAGGCGGAAACCTGTACGAGCAGTACTTC.

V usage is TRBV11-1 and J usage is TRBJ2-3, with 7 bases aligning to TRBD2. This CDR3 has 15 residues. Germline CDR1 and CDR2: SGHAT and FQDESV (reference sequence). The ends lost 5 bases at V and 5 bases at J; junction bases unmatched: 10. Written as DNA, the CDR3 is TGTGCCAGCAGCCCCGGAGGGAGGGAACTAGATACGCAGTATTTT. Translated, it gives CASSPGGRELDTQYF.

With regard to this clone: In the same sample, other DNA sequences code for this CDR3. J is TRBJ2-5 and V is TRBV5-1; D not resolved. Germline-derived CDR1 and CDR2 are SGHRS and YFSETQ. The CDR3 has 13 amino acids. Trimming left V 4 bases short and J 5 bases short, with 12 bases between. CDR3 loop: CASSLAGLETQYF. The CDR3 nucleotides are TGCGCCAGCAGCCTGGCAGGATTGGAGACCCAGTACTTC.